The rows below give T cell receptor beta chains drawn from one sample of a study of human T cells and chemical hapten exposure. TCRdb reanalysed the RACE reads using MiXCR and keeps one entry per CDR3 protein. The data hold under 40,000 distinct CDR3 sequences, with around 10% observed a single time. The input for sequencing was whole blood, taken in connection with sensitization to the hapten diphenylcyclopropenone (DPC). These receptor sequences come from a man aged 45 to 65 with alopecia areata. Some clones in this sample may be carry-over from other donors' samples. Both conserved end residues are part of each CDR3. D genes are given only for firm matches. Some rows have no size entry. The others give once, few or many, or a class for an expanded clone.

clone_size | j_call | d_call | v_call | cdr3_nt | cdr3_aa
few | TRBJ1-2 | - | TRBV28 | TGTGCCAGCAGGACCGGACAGATGAACTATGGCTACACCTTC | CASRTGQMNYGYTF
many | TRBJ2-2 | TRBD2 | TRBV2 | TGTGCCAGCAGTGTAGCGGGAGGAGACACCGGGGAGCTGTTTTTT | CASSVAGGDTGELFF
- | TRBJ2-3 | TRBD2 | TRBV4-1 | TGCGCCAGCAGCCAAGATTCAACTAGCGGGAGCACAGATACGCAGTATTTT | CASSQDSTSGSTDTQYF
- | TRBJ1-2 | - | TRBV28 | TGTGCCAGCAGTTCCGCGGATAGAGGGGCGCATGGCTACACCTTC | CASSSADRGAHGYTF
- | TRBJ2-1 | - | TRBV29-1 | TGCAGCGCCGGGACGGTGAACAATGAGCAGTTCTTC | CSAGTVNNEQFF
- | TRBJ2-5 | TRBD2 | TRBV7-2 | TGTGCCAGCAGCGATCCCCTAGCGGGAGAAGAGACCCAGTACTTC | CASSDPLAGEETQYF
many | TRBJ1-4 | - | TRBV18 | TGTGCCAGCTCTCCCGGGTCCTCAACTAATGAAAAACTGTTTTTT | CASSPGSSTNEKLFF
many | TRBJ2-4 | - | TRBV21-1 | TGTGCCAGCAGCAAAAAGGGTCTAGCGTTCCTAGCCAAAAACATTCAGTACTTC | CASSKKGLAFLAKNIQYF
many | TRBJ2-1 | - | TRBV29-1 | TGCAGCGGGGGACAATACAATGAGCAGTTCTTC | CSGGQYNEQFF
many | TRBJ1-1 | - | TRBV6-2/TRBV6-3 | TGTGCCAGCAGTTACGTGGGGGCGGACACTGAAGCTTTCTTT | CASSYVGADTEAFF
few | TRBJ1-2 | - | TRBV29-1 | TGCAGCGTTGACAGAGCTAACTATGGCTACACCTTC | CSVDRANYGYTF
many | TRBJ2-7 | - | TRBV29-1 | TGCAGCGTTGAAGGTAGTCAGGACAACTCCTACGAGCAGTACTTC | CSVEGSQDNSYEQYF
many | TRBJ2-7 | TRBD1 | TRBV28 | TGTGCCAGCAGCCCCACGGGACAGGTTTACGAGCAGTACTTC | CASSPTGQVYEQYF
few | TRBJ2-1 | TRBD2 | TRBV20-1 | TGCAGTGCTAGAGACTCTAAAGCGGGAGGAACCTACAATGAGCAGTTCTTC | CSARDSKAGGTYNEQFF